These T cell receptor beta chains were read from a single sample in a study of CD8 T cells in Susac syndrome. In TCRdb, the immunoSEQ multiplex PCR reads were re-called with MiXCR into one record per CDR3 protein. Altogether under 200,000 distinct CDR3 sequences are present, 85% to 95% being singletons, with the ten largest covering 0.16%. The sample taken for sequencing was CD8+ T cells from PBMCs. The source is a human donor with Susac syndrome. The CDR3 runs from the conserved cysteine through the conserved F or W. Fields, in order: CDR3 protein, CDR3 DNA, V gene, D gene, J gene, clone size, CDR3 length. The D gene is left open where the match is weak. Not all rows give a size; the values are once, few, many and, for expanded clones, a class.

CDR3aa: CASSLLDSNQPQHF
CDR3nt: TGTGCCAGCAGTTTATTGGACAGCAATCAGCCCCAGCATTTT
v_gene: TRBV27
d_gene: NA
j_gene: TRBJ1-5
abundance: NA
len: 14

CDR3aa: CASSHFYDLSGNTIYF
CDR3nt: TGTGCCAGCAGCCACTTTTACGACCTCTCTGGAAACACCATATATTTT
v_gene: TRBV11-2
d_gene: NA
j_gene: TRBJ1-3
abundance: NA
len: 16

CDR3aa: CSARERGSLYGYTF
CDR3nt: TGCAGTGCTAGAGAAAGGGGCAGCCTCTATGGCTACACCTTC
v_gene: TRBV20-1
d_gene: NA
j_gene: TRBJ1-2
abundance: NA
len: 14

CDR3aa: CASSPQGAPYNEQFF
CDR3nt: TGCGCCAGCAGCCCACAGGGGGCCCCCTACAATGAGCAGTTCTTC
v_gene: TRBV5-1
d_gene: TRBD1
j_gene: TRBJ2-1
abundance: NA
len: 15

CDR3aa: CASSSSGGSVDTQYF
CDR3nt: TGTGCCAGCAGTTCTAGCGGGGGTTCTGTAGATACGCAGTATTTT
v_gene: TRBV12-3/TRBV12-4
d_gene: TRBD2
j_gene: TRBJ2-3
abundance: NA
len: 15

CDR3aa: CASSPGDTPQHF
CDR3nt: TGTGCCAGCAGCCCCGGCGACACGCCCCAGCATTTT
v_gene: TRBV3-1
d_gene: NA
j_gene: TRBJ1-5
abundance: NA
len: 12

CDR3aa: CASSQVRAGGRTGELFF
CDR3nt: TGCGCCAGCAGCCAAGTCAGAGCAGGGGGCAGAACCGGGGAGCTGTTTTTT
v_gene: TRBV4-1
d_gene: TRBD1
j_gene: TRBJ2-2
abundance: once
len: 17

CDR3aa: CASTTIWEGTEAFF
CDR3nt: TGTGCCAGCACTACGATCTGGGAGGGCACTGAAGCTTTCTTT
v_gene: TRBV28
d_gene: NA
j_gene: TRBJ1-1
abundance: NA
len: 14

CDR3aa: CASSPTNYGYTF
CDR3nt: TGTGCCAGCAGTCCCACTAACTATGGCTACACCTTC
v_gene: TRBV6-5
d_gene: NA
j_gene: TRBJ1-2
abundance: NA
len: 12

CDR3aa: CASSSLIAKNIQYF
CDR3nt: TGTGCCAGCAGCTCATTGATAGCCAAAAACATTCAGTACTTC
v_gene: TRBV27
d_gene: NA
j_gene: TRBJ2-4
abundance: NA
len: 14

CDR3aa: CASREDGQMNTEAFF
CDR3nt: TGTGCCAGCAGGGAGGATGGACAAATGAACACTGAAGCTTTCTTT
v_gene: TRBV12-3/TRBV12-4
d_gene: NA
j_gene: TRBJ1-1
abundance: NA
len: 15

CDR3aa: CATSSGTGSNQPQHF
CDR3nt: TGTGCCACCAGCAGTGGGACAGGTTCAAATCAGCCCCAGCATTTT
v_gene: TRBV15
d_gene: TRBD1
j_gene: TRBJ1-5
abundance: NA
len: 15

CDR3aa: CASTTSGSYNEQFF
CDR3nt: TGTGCCAGCACTACATCGGGCTCCTACAATGAGCAGTTCTTC
v_gene: TRBV27
d_gene: NA
j_gene: TRBJ2-1
abundance: NA
len: 14

CDR3aa: CSASGLAGELVSYEQYF
CDR3nt: TGCAGTGCTAGTGGGTTAGCGGGAGAACTAGTATCCTACGAGCAGTACTTC
v_gene: TRBV20-1
d_gene: TRBD2
j_gene: TRBJ2-7
abundance: NA
len: 17

CDR3aa: CASSSHDRGVAWETQYF
CDR3nt: TGTGCCAGCAGCTCCCACGACAGGGGGGTAGCCTGGGAGACCCAGTACTTC
v_gene: TRBV21-1
d_gene: NA
j_gene: TRBJ2-5
abundance: NA
len: 17

CDR3aa: CASSLASGGTEQFF
CDR3nt: TGCGCCAGCAGCTTGGCTAGCGGCGGGACTGAGCAGTTCTTC
v_gene: TRBV5-1
d_gene: TRBD2
j_gene: TRBJ2-1
abundance: once
len: 14

CDR3aa: CSARELADAGNNEQFF
CDR3nt: TGCAGTGCTAGGGAACTAGCGGACGCAGGGAACAATGAGCAGTTCTTC
v_gene: TRBV20-1
d_gene: TRBD2
j_gene: TRBJ2-1
abundance: NA
len: 16

CDR3aa: CASSSSKMNTEAFF
CDR3nt: TGTGCCAGCAGTTCCTCCAAGATGAACACTGAAGCTTTCTTT
v_gene: TRBV6-5
d_gene: NA
j_gene: TRBJ1-1
abundance: NA
len: 14

CDR3aa: CASRQGQGANVLTF
CDR3nt: TGTGCCAGCAGACAGGGACAAGGGGCCAACGTCCTGACTTTC
v_gene: TRBV13
d_gene: NA
j_gene: TRBJ2-6
abundance: NA
len: 14

CDR3aa: CSARTAAHYEQYF
CDR3nt: TGCAGTGCTAGGACAGCCGCCCACTACGAGCAGTACTTC
v_gene: TRBV20-1
d_gene: NA
j_gene: TRBJ2-7
abundance: NA
len: 13

CDR3aa: CASSPAGDGGANVLTF
CDR3nt: TGTGCCAGCAGTCCGGCTGGGGATGGTGGGGCCAACGTCCTGACTTTC
v_gene: TRBV12-3/TRBV12-4
d_gene: NA
j_gene: TRBJ2-6
abundance: NA
len: 16

CDR3aa: CASSSPSGLENTGELFF
CDR3nt: TGTGCCAGCAGCTCACCATCGGGACTAGAAAACACCGGGGAGCTGTTTTTT
v_gene: TRBV7-9
d_gene: TRBD2
j_gene: TRBJ2-2
abundance: NA
len: 17

CDR3aa: CASSPRGLPEAFF
CDR3nt: TGTGCCAGTAGTCCCAGGGGTCTACCTGAAGCTTTCTTT
v_gene: TRBV19
d_gene: NA
j_gene: TRBJ1-1
abundance: NA
len: 13

CDR3aa: CASSSGSSYNEQFF
CDR3nt: TGTGCCAGCAGTAGCGGGAGCTCCTACAATGAGCAGTTCTTC
v_gene: TRBV5-4
d_gene: TRBD2
j_gene: TRBJ2-1
abundance: NA
len: 14

CDR3aa: CSARVISGSSYNEQFF
CDR3nt: TGCAGTGCTAGAGTAATTAGCGGGAGCTCCTACAATGAGCAGTTCTTC
v_gene: TRBV20-1
d_gene: TRBD2
j_gene: TRBJ2-1
abundance: NA
len: 16

CDR3aa: CASRFDNLFTYNEQFF
CDR3nt: TGTGCCAGCAGATTCGACAACCTATTTACCTACAATGAGCAGTTCTTC
v_gene: TRBV2
d_gene: NA
j_gene: TRBJ2-1
abundance: NA
len: 16

CDR3aa: CASSPLTGEIGTEAFF
CDR3nt: TGTGCCAGCAGTCCCTTAACAGGGGAGATAGGCACTGAAGCTTTCTTT
v_gene: TRBV27
d_gene: TRBD1
j_gene: TRBJ1-1
abundance: once
len: 16

CDR3aa: CSALTGAANYGYTF
CDR3nt: TGCAGTGCCCTTACAGGGGCCGCTAACTATGGCTACACCTTC
v_gene: TRBV20-1
d_gene: TRBD1
j_gene: TRBJ1-2
abundance: once
len: 14

CDR3aa: CASGLAGVRETQYF
CDR3nt: TGTGCCAGCGGACTAGCGGGAGTACGAGAGACCCAGTACTTC
v_gene: TRBV13
d_gene: TRBD2
j_gene: TRBJ2-5
abundance: once
len: 14

CDR3aa: CSATPEGNEQFF
CDR3nt: TGCAGCGCCACCCCCGAGGGGAATGAGCAGTTCTTC
v_gene: TRBV29-1
d_gene: NA
j_gene: TRBJ2-1
abundance: NA
len: 12

CDR3aa: CATGRVVSDTQYF
CDR3nt: TGTGCCACCGGGAGAGTTGTTTCAGATACGCAGTATTTT
v_gene: TRBV5-6
d_gene: NA
j_gene: TRBJ2-3
abundance: NA
len: 13

CDR3aa: CASSASEKLFF
CDR3nt: TGTGCCAGCAGCGCGAGTGAAAAACTGTTTTTT
v_gene: TRBV7-9
d_gene: NA
j_gene: TRBJ1-4
abundance: NA
len: 11

CDR3aa: CASSVTGPGELFF
CDR3nt: TGTGCCAGCAGTGTCACGGGGCCCGGGGAGCTGTTTTTT
v_gene: TRBV25-1
d_gene: NA
j_gene: TRBJ2-2
abundance: NA
len: 13

CDR3aa: CATSRRRIITDTQYF
CDR3nt: TGTGCCACCAGCAGGAGGCGGATCATCACAGATACGCAGTATTTT
v_gene: TRBV15
d_gene: NA
j_gene: TRBJ2-3
abundance: NA
len: 15

CDR3aa: CASSQQGPYEQYF
CDR3nt: TGTGCCAGCAGTCAACAAGGACCCTACGAGCAGTACTTC
v_gene: TRBV6-5
d_gene: NA
j_gene: TRBJ2-7
abundance: NA
len: 13

CDR3aa: CASSSGQGSWETQYF
CDR3nt: TGTGCCAGCAGCTCGGGACAGGGATCGTGGGAGACCCAGTACTTC
v_gene: TRBV28
d_gene: TRBD1
j_gene: TRBJ2-5
abundance: NA
len: 15

CDR3aa: CASSDSGFVEQFF
CDR3nt: TGTGCCAGCAGTGATTCAGGGTTTGTCGAGCAGTTCTTC
v_gene: TRBV25-1
d_gene: NA
j_gene: TRBJ2-1
abundance: NA
len: 13

CDR3aa: CASSQSVDGSNQPQHF
CDR3nt: TGCGCCAGCAGCCAAAGTGTGGACGGATCGAATCAGCCCCAGCATTTT
v_gene: TRBV4-1
d_gene: NA
j_gene: TRBJ1-5
abundance: NA
len: 16

CDR3aa: CASSEDTTNEKLFF
CDR3nt: TGTGCCAGCAGCGAGGACACAACTAATGAAAAACTGTTTTTT
v_gene: TRBV7-8
d_gene: NA
j_gene: TRBJ1-4
abundance: once
len: 14

CDR3aa: CSVDSGTGTYEQYF
CDR3nt: TGCAGCGTTGACTCCGGGACAGGGACGTACGAGCAGTACTTC
v_gene: TRBV29-1
d_gene: TRBD1
j_gene: TRBJ2-7
abundance: once
len: 14

CDR3aa: CASSLINRFGYEQYF
CDR3nt: TGTGCCAGCAGTTTGATCAACAGGTTCGGCTACGAGCAGTACTTC
v_gene: TRBV12-3/TRBV12-4
d_gene: NA
j_gene: TRBJ2-7
abundance: NA
len: 15

CDR3aa: CASSGEEWFF
CDR3nt: TGCGCCAGCAGCGGGGAGGAGTGGTTCTTC
v_gene: TRBV5-1
d_gene: NA
j_gene: TRBJ2-1
abundance: NA
len: 10

CDR3aa: CASSSTGNGNTIYF
CDR3nt: TGTGCCAGCAGCTCGACAGGGAACGGAAACACCATATATTTT
v_gene: TRBV7-9
d_gene: TRBD1
j_gene: TRBJ1-3
abundance: NA
len: 14

CDR3aa: CASSDEAINEQFF
CDR3nt: TGTGCCAGTAGTGACGAGGCGATCAATGAGCAGTTCTTC
v_gene: TRBV19
d_gene: NA
j_gene: TRBJ2-1
abundance: NA
len: 13

CDR3aa: CASSQDSSFREQFF
CDR3nt: TGTGCCAGCAGCCAAGATAGTTCATTCCGGGAGCAGTTCTTC
v_gene: TRBV3-1
d_gene: NA
j_gene: TRBJ2-1
abundance: NA
len: 14